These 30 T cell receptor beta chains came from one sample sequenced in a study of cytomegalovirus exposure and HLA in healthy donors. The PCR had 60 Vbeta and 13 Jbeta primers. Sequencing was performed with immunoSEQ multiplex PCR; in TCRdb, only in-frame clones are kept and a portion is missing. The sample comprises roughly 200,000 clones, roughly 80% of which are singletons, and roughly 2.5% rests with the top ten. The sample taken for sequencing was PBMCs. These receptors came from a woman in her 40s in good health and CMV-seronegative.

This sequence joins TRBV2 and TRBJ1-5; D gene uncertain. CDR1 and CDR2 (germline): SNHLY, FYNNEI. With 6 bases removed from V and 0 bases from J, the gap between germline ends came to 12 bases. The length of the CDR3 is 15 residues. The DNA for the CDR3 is TGTGCCAGCAGACAGCAAACGGATAGCAATCAGCCCCAGCATTTT. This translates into CASRQQTDSNQPQHF.

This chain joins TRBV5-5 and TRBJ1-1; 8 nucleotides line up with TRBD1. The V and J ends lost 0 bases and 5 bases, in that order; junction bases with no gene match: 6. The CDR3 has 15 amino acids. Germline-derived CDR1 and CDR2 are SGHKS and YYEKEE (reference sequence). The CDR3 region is CASSLVETGVTEAFF. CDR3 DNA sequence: TGTGCCAGCAGCTTGGTGGAGACAGGGGTAACTGAAGCTTTCTTT.

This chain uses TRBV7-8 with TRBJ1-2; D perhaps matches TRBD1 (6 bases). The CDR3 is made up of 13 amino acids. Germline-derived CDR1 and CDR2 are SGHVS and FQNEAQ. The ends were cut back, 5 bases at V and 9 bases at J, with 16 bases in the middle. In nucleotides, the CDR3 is TGTGCCAGCAGCCCTAGGACAGCCCTTAGCTACACCTTC. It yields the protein CASSPRTALSYTF. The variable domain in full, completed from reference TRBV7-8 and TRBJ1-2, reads GAGVSQSPRYKVAKRGQDVALRCDPISGHVSLFWYQQALGQGPEFLTYFQNEAQLDKSGLPSDRFFAERPEGSVSTLKIQRTQQEDSAVYLCASSPRTALSYTFGSGTRLTVV.

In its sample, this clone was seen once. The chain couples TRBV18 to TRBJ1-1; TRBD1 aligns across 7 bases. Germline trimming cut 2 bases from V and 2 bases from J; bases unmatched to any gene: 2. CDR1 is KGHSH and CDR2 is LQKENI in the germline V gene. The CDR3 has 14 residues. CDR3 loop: CASSPGTANTEAFF. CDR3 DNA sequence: TGTGCCAGCTCACCAGGGACAGCTAACACTGAAGCTTTCTTT.

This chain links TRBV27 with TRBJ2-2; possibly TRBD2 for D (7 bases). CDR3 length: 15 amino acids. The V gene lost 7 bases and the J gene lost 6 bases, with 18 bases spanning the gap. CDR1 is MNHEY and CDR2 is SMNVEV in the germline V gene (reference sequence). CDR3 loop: CASTRIGGLSGELFF. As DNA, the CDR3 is TGTGCCAGCACACGCATCGGGGGGCTCTCCGGGGAGCTGTTTTTT.

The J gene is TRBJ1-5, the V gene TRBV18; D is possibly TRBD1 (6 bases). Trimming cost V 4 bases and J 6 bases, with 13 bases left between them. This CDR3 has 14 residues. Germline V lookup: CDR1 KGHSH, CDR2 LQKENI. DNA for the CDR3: TGTGCCAGCTCACAAGGGGGTACGATTCAGCCCCAGCATTTT. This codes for CASSQGGTIQPQHF.

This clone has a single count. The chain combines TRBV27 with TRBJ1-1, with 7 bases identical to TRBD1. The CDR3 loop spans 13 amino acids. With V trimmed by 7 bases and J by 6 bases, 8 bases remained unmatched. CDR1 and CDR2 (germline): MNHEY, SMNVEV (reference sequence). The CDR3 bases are TGTGCCAGCACCAGCCTGACAGGGCCTGAAGCTTTCTTT. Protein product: CASTSLTGPEAFF.

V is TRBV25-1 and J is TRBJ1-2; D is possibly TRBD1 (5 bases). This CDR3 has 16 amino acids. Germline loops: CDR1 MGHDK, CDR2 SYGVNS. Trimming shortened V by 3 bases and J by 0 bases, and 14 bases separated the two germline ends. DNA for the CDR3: TGTGCCAGCAGTGATTTTGGGGCAGATACTAACTATGGCTACACCTTC. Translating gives CASSDFGADTNYGYTF.

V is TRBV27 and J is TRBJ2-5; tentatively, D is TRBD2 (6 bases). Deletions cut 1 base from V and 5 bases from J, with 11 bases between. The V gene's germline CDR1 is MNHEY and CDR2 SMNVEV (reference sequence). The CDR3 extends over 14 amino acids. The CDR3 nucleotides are TGTGCCAGCAGTTTATTTTGGCGGGATGAGACCCAGTACTTC. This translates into CASSLFWRDETQYF.

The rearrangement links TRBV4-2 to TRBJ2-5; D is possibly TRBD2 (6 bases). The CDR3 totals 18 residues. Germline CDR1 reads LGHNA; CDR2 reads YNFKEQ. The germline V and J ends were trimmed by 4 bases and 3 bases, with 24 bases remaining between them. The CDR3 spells CASSLRAGGWVGEETQYF. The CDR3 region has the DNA TGTGCCAGCAGCCTTCGGGCTGGGGGGTGGGTGGGAGAAGAGACCCAGTACTTC.

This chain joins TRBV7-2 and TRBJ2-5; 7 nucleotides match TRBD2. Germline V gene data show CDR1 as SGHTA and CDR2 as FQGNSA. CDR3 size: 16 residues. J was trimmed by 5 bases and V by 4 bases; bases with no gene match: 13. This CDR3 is CASSSTLAGFGETQYF. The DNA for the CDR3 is TGTGCCAGCAGCTCCACATTAGCGGGTTTTGGGGAGACCCAGTACTTC.

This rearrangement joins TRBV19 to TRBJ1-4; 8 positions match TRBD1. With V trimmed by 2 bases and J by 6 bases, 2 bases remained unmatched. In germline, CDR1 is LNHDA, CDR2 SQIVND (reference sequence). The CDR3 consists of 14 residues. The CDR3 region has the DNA TGTGCCAGTAGTATAACAGGGGGTTATGAAAAACTGTTTTTT. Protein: CASSITGGYEKLFF. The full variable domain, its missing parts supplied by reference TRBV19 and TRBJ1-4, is DGGITQSPKYLFRKEGQNVTLSCEQNLNHDAMYWYRQDPGQGLRLIYYSQIVNDFQKGDIAEGYSVSREKKESFPLTVTSAQKNPTAFYLCASSITGGYEKLFFGSGTQLSVL.

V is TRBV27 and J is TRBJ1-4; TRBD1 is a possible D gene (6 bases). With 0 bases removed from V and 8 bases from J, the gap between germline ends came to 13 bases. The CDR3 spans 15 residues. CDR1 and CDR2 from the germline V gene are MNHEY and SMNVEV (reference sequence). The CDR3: CASSLSGQRSEKLFF. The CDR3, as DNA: TGTGCCAGCAGTTTATCAGGACAGCGAAGCGAAAAACTGTTTTTT.

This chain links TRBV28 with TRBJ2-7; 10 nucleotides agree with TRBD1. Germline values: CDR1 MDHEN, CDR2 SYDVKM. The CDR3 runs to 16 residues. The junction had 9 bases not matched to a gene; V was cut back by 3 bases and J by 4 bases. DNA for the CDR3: TGTGCCAGCAGTTTCCTATTCGGACAGGGGGGGTACGAGCAGTACTTC. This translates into CASSFLFGQGGYEQYF.

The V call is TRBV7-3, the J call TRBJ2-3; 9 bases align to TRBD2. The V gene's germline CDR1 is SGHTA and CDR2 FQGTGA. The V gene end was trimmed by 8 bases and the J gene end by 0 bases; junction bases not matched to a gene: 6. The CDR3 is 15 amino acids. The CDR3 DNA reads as TGTGCCAGCGGCAGGAGCGGGAGGAGCACAGATACGCAGTATTTT. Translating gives CASGRSGRSTDTQYF. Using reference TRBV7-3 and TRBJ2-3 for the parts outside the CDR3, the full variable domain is GAGVSQTPSNKVTEKGKYVELRCDPISGHTALYWYRQSLGQGPEFLIYFQGTGAADDSGLPNDRFFAVRPEGSVSTLKIQRTERGDSAVYLCASGRSGRSTDTQYFGPGTRLTVL.

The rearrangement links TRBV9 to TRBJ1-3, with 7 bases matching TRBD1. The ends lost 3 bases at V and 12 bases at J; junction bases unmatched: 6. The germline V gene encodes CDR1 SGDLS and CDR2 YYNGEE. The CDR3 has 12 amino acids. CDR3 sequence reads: CASSGNDRVIYF. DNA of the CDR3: TGTGCCAGCAGCGGAAATGACAGGGTCATATATTTT.

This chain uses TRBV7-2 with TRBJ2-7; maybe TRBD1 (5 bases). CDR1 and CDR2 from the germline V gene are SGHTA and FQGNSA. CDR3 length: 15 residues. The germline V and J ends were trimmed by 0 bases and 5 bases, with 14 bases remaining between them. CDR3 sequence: CASSLAVRGLHEQYF. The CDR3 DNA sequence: TGTGCCAGCAGCTTAGCCGTTAGGGGCCTCCACGAGCAGTACTTC.

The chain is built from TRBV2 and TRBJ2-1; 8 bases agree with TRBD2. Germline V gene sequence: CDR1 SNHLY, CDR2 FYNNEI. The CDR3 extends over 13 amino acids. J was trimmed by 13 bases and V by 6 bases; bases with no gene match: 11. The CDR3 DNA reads TGTGCCAGCAGGTCCGTCGGGACTAGGTTTCAGTTCTTC. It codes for CASRSVGTRFQFF.

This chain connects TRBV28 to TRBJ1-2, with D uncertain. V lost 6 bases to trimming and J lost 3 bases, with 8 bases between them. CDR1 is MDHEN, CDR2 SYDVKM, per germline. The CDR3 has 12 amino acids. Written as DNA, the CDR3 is TGTGCCAGCAGCTTGTCGGACTATGGCTACACCTTC. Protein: CASSLSDYGYTF.

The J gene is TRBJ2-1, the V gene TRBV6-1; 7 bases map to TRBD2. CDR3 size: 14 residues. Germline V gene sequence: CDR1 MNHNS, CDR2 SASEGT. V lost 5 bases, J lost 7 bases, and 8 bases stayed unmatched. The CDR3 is CASSKHVGGNEQFF. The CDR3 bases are TGTGCCAGCAGTAAACACGTCGGGGGGAATGAGCAGTTCTTC.

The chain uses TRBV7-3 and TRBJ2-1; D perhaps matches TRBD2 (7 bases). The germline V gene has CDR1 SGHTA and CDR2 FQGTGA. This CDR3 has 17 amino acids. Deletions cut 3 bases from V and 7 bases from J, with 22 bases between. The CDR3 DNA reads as TGTGCCAGCAGCTTCCAGGCAGGGGCGGGAGCTGAAAATGAGCAGTTCTTC. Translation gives CASSFQAGAGAENEQFF.

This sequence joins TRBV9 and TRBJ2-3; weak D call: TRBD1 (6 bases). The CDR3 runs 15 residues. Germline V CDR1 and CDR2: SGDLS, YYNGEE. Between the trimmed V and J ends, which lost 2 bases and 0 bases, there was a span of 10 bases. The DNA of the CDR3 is TGTGCCAGCAGCGTCGACAGGAGTAGCACAGATACGCAGTATTTT. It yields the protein CASSVDRSSTDTQYF.

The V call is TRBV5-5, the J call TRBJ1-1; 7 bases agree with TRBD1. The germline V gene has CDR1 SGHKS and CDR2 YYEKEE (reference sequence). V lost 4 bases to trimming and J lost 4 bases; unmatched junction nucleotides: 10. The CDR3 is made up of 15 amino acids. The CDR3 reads CASSSIGRQGTEAFF. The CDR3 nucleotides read TGTGCCAGCAGCAGTATAGGCCGACAGGGCACTGAAGCTTTCTTT.

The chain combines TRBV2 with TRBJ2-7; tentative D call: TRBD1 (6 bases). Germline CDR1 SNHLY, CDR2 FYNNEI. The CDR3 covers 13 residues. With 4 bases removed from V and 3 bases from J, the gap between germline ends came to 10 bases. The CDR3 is CASSGDIIYEQYF. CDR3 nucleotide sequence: TGTGCCAGCAGTGGGGACATTATCTACGAGCAGTACTTC.

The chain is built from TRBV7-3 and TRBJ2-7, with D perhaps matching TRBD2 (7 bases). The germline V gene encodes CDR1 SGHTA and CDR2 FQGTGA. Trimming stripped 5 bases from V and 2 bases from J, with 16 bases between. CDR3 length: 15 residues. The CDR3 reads CASSPAAGDTYEQYF. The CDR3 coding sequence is TGTGCCAGCAGCCCCGCGGCGGGGGACACCTACGAGCAGTACTTC. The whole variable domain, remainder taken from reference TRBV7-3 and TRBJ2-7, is GAGVSQTPSNKVTEKGKYVELRCDPISGHTALYWYRQSLGQGPEFLIYFQGTGAADDSGLPNDRFFAVRPEGSVSTLKIQRTERGDSAVYLCASSPAAGDTYEQYFGPGTRLTVT.

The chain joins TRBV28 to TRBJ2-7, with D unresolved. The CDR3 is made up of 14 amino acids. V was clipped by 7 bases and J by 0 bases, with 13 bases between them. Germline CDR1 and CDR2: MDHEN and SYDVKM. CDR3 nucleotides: TGTGCCAGCATTCCACAGCTTCACTCCTACGAGCAGTACTTC. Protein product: CASIPQLHSYEQYF.

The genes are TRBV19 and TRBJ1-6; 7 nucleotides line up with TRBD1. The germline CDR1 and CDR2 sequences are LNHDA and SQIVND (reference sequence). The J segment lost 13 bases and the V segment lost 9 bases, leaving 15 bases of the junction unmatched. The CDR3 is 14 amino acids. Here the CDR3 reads CASSGTAPLHPLHF. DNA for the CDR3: TGTGCCAGCTCGGGGACAGCGCCTTTACATCCCCTCCACTTT.

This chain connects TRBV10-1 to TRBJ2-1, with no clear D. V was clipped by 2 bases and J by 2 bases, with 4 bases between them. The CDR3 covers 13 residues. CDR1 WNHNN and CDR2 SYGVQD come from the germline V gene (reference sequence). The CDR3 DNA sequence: TGCGCCAGCAGTGAGGACACCTACAATGAGCAGTTCTTC. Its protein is CASSEDTYNEQFF.

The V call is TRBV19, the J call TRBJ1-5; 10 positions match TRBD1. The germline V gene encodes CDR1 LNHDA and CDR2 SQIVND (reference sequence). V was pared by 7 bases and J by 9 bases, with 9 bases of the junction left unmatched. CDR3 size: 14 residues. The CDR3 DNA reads TGTGCCAGTACTCCTGGGACAGGGGTTATGCCCCAGCATTTT. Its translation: CASTPGTGVMPQHF.

The CDR3 spells CASSLGWVVGALNYGYTF. DNA of the CDR3: TGTGCCAGCAGTTTGGGGTGGGTGGTGGGGGCCCTTAACTATGGCTACACCTTC. This chain uses TRBV28 with TRBJ1-2, with D tentatively TRBD1 (6 bases). Germline lookup yields CDR1 MDHEN and CDR2 SYDVKM. The CDR3 contains 18 residues. Trimming stripped 3 bases from V and 1 base from J, with 21 bases between.